Below, 27 T cell receptor beta chains from the same sample are listed, as sequenced in a study of blood T cell repertoires in COVID-19. Here immunoSEQ multiplex PCR was the method, and the copy in TCRdb shows in-frame clones only, minus some. The data show some 70,000 clones, roughly 87% seen once. What was sequenced was peripheral blood. These receptors were taken from a man in his forties or fifties with COVID-19, enrolled during active disease.

This chain links TRBV14 with TRBJ2-1; 9 bases map to TRBD2. The CDR3 totals 18 residues. V lost 0 bases to trimming and J lost 7 bases; unmatched junction nucleotides: 13. Germline V lookup: CDR1 SGHDN, CDR2 FVKESK. The CDR3 is CASSQDFVLAGVRNEQFF. The CDR3 bases are TGTGCCAGCAGCCAAGATTTTGTGTTAGCGGGAGTTCGGAATGAGCAGTTCTTC. The full variable domain, its missing parts supplied by reference TRBV14 and TRBJ2-1, is EAGVTQFPSHSVIEKGQTVTLRCDPISGHDNLYWYRRVMGKEIKFLLHFVKESKQDESGMPNNRFLAERTGGTYSTLKVQPAELEDSGVYFCASSQDFVLAGVRNEQFFGPGTRLTVL.

This chain links TRBV4-1 with TRBJ2-1; 8 bases are shared with TRBD2. The CDR3 has 15 residues. V shed 2 bases, J shed 14 bases, and the junction held 14 bases outside the gene matches. Germline lookup yields CDR1 MGHRA and CDR2 YSYEKL. CDR3 nucleotide sequence: TGCGCCAGCAGCCAACTGCCGGGACTAGGCGTAGTTAAGTTCTTC. Translation: CASSQLPGLGVVKFF.

The chain carries TRBV5-5 and TRBJ1-1; the match to TRBD1 covers 8 bases. This CDR3 is built from 15 residues. V shed 0 bases and J 3 bases; nucleotides not matched to a gene: 4. Germline V gene data show CDR1 as SGHKS and CDR2 as YYEKEE (reference sequence). This CDR3 is CASSLAPTGDTEAFF. DNA of the CDR3: TGTGCCAGCAGCTTGGCACCGACAGGGGACACTGAAGCTTTCTTT.

The chain is built from TRBV9 and TRBJ2-1; tentatively, D is TRBD2 (6 bases). The germline CDR1 and CDR2 sequences are SGDLS and YYNGEE. This CDR3 is 14 amino acids long. The V and J ends lost 6 bases and 3 bases respectively, with 13 bases between them. CDR3 amino acids: CASNGGPDYNEQFF. The CDR3 coding sequence is TGTGCCAGCAACGGAGGGCCAGACTACAATGAGCAGTTCTTC.

Only one count was recorded for this clone. This chain uses TRBV5-1 with TRBJ2-7; 14 nucleotides match TRBD2. The CDR3 length is 16 residues. Germline loops: CDR1 SGHRS, CDR2 YFSETQ. Trimming cost V 4 bases and J 4 bases; bases outside gene matches: 7. CDR3: CASSISGTSGSYEQYF. In nucleotides, the CDR3 is TGCGCCAGCAGCATCTCCGGGACTAGCGGGAGTTACGAGCAGTACTTC.

The CDR3 is CASSLGTGDFNEQFF. The CDR3 DNA reads TGTGCCAGTAGTTTAGGGACAGGGGATTTCAATGAGCAGTTCTTC. This chain links TRBV19 with TRBJ2-1; 10 positions agree with TRBD1. Trimming cost V 5 bases and J 6 bases; bases outside gene matches: 7. The germline V gene has CDR1 LNHDA and CDR2 SQIVND (reference sequence). This CDR3 has 15 residues.

The rearrangement joins TRBV9 to TRBJ2-3; possible D gene TRBD2, 6 bases. The V gene lost 3 bases and the J gene lost 0 bases, with 11 bases spanning the gap. Per the germline V gene, CDR1 is SGDLS and CDR2 is YYNGEE. This CDR3 has 15 amino acids. CDR3 in amino acids: CASSAGLYSTDTQYF. In DNA, the CDR3 is TGTGCCAGCAGCGCCGGACTATATAGCACAGATACGCAGTATTTT.

The rearrangement uses TRBV6-2 or TRBV6-3 and TRBJ1-2; unclear D gene. The CDR3 totals 14 residues. Trimming took off 6 bases at V and 4 bases at J, with 15 bases between the two ends. Per germline, CDR1 MNHEY and CDR2 SVGEGT. CDR3 DNA: TGTGCCAGCAGCTCCTTGGGCCGGATCTATGGCTACACCTTC. Translation gives CASSSLGRIYGYTF.

The chain couples TRBV27 to TRBJ1-2; maybe TRBD1 (5 bases). The CDR3 is made up of 14 amino acids. Germline V gene lookup returns CDR1 MNHEY and CDR2 SMNVEV (reference sequence). V was clipped by 0 bases and J by 7 bases, with 12 bases between them. CDR3: CASSLSAGLGGYTF. The DNA of the CDR3 is TGTGCCAGCAGTTTATCAGCAGGGTTGGGTGGCTACACCTTC.

The J gene is TRBJ2-3, the V gene TRBV7-9; D is perhaps TRBD1 (6 bases). With 5 bases removed from V and 5 bases from J, the gap between germline ends came to 11 bases. The germline gives CDR1 SEHNR, CDR2 FQNEAQ (reference sequence). The CDR3 totals 13 residues. The CDR3 coding sequence is TGTGCCAGCAGCGTACAGGGTGGAGATACGCAGTATTTT. It specifies CASSVQGGDTQYF.

This clone was picked up a small number of times. The chain uses TRBV5-6 and TRBJ2-7; D is perhaps TRBD1 (5 bases). Germline-derived CDR1 and CDR2 are SGHDT and YYEEEE. The CDR3 consists of 13 residues. Trimming stripped 1 base from V and 7 bases from J, with 12 bases between. In DNA, the CDR3 is TGTGCCAGCAGCTTGAGACAGTCTGGGGAGCAGTACTTC. Amino acid sequence: CASSLRQSGEQYF.

The CDR3 loop is CASSDGTVENYGYTF. CDR3 DNA sequence: TGTGCCAGCAGCGACGGGACAGTCGAAAACTATGGCTACACCTTC. The rearrangement links TRBV9 to TRBJ1-2, with 7 bases fitting TRBD1. The CDR3 is 15 amino acids. The V segment lost 3 bases and the J segment 2 bases; nucleotides outside the gene matches: 7. The germline CDR1 and CDR2 sequences are SGDLS and YYNGEE.

V and J are TRBV11-2 and TRBJ2-4, with TRBD1 matching over 7 bases. The length of the CDR3 is 14 residues. Germline CDR1 reads SGHAT; CDR2 reads FQNNGV. V trimming: 4 bases; J trimming: 4 bases; junction bases outside the gene matches: 4. The CDR3: CASSSGQPKNIQYF. The CDR3 nucleotides read TGTGCCAGCAGCTCGGGACAGCCAAAAAACATTCAGTACTTC.

This clone occurred a few times. At one end the junction does not follow the germline gene, possibly because of a read error. The chain recombines TRBV5-4 with TRBJ1-2; D might be TRBD1 (5 bases). This CDR3 is 12 amino acids long. The germline gives CDR1 SGHNT, CDR2 YYREEE (reference sequence). The CDR3 sequence is CASSLDRQGGIF. The CDR3 DNA reads TGTGCCAGCAGCTTGGACCGGCAGGGAGGAATCTTC.

The chain recombines TRBV18 with TRBJ1-1, with 10 bases fitting TRBD1. The CDR3 runs 17 residues. Germline V gives CDR1 KGHSH, CDR2 LQKENI. After removal of 5 bases from V and 7 bases from J, the junction contained 16 bases not matched to a gene. CDR3 bases: TGTGCCAGCTCATCTCCGGGACAGGGGTCTTCCTTGGGTGAAGCTTTCTTT. Residues: CASSSPGQGSSLGEAFF.

V and J are TRBV19 and TRBJ2-5; TRBD1 might be the D (6 bases). In germline, CDR1 is LNHDA, CDR2 SQIVND (reference sequence). The ends were cut back, 3 bases at V and 4 bases at J, with 9 bases in the middle. The length of the CDR3 is 13 residues. CDR3 sequence reads: CASSITRGETQYF. CDR3 bases: TGTGCCAGTAGTATTACCAGGGGAGAGACCCAGTACTTC.

This chain connects TRBV6-5 to TRBJ2-7; 7 nucleotides align to TRBD1. Germline V CDR1 and CDR2: MNHEY, SVGAGI. V dropped 8 bases and J dropped 2; count of bases not matched to a gene: 6. This CDR3 is built from 13 residues. CDR3 nucleotides: TGTGCCAGCCGAGGGGGCCCTCCCTACGAGCAGTACTTC. Encoded protein: CASRGGPPYEQYF.

The J gene is TRBJ2-5, the V gene TRBV5-1; 13 nucleotides agree with TRBD2. V lost 4 bases to trimming and J lost 1 base; unmatched junction nucleotides: 7. Germline assignment: CDR1 SGHRS and CDR2 YFSETQ. This CDR3 has 17 amino acids. CDR3 residues: CASSLRLAGGFQETQYF. The DNA for the CDR3 is TGCGCCAGCAGCCTGCGACTAGCGGGAGGCTTCCAAGAGACCCAGTACTTC.

The chain carries TRBV6-5 and TRBJ1-1; D not certain. The V gene's germline CDR1 is MNHEY and CDR2 SVGAGI. V lost 6 bases, J lost 0 bases, and 11 bases lay in between. The CDR3 totals 14 residues. This CDR3 reads CASRPGGMNTEAFF. The DNA for the CDR3 is TGTGCCAGCAGACCAGGTGGCATGAACACTGAAGCTTTCTTT.

The gene calls are TRBV2 and TRBJ2-5; D is unclear. The V gene's germline CDR1 is SNHLY and CDR2 FYNNEI. The CDR3 loop spans 13 amino acids. V was cut by 2 bases and J by 4 bases, with 8 bases left in between. The CDR3 spells CASSEFIPETQYF. CDR3 in DNA: TGTGCCAGCAGTGAATTTATCCCAGAGACCCAGTACTTC.

This CDR3 is CASSLSLFGRRVSEQYF. The CDR3 nucleotides are TGCGCCAGCAGCTTGTCTCTCTTCGGGAGGAGGGTGAGCGAGCAGTACTTC. This rearrangement joins TRBV5-1 to TRBJ2-7, with 7 positions matching TRBD2. With V trimmed by 1 base and J by 6 bases, 16 bases remained unmatched. The CDR3 extends over 17 amino acids. Germline CDR1 SGHRS, CDR2 YFSETQ.

This chain joins TRBV2 and TRBJ2-1; D gene ambiguous. The V end lost 3 bases, the J end lost 0 bases, and 9 bases lay between the germline ends. From germline, CDR1 is SNHLY and CDR2 FYNNEI. The CDR3 sequence is 15 residues long. The CDR3 DNA is TGTGCCAGCAGTGACAGGTTCGGCTCCTACAATGAGCAGTTCTTC. Translated, it gives CASSDRFGSYNEQFF.

The table lists this clone with a few counts. The rearrangement uses TRBV5-1 and TRBJ1-1; 8 nucleotides line up with TRBD1. The CDR3 consists of 13 residues. Germline-derived CDR1 and CDR2 are SGHRS and YFSETQ. V dropped 9 bases and J dropped 0; count of bases not matched to a gene: 4. The CDR3: CATRGQVNTEAFF. The DNA for the CDR3 is TGCGCCACCAGGGGACAGGTGAACACTGAAGCTTTCTTT.

The V gene is TRBV19, the J gene TRBJ2-2; 8 bases are a match to TRBD2. The CDR3 runs 14 residues. Trimming cost V 6 bases and J 4 bases; bases outside gene matches: 4. The V gene's germline CDR1 is LNHDA and CDR2 SQIVND (reference sequence). CDR3 in amino acids: CASRTGGITGELFF. CDR3 nucleotide sequence: TGTGCCAGTAGAACGGGGGGGATCACCGGGGAGCTGTTTTTT.

In this sample, this clone turned up once. The V call is TRBV6-6, the J call TRBJ2-5; D may be TRBD1 (5 bases). CDR1 MNHNY and CDR2 SVGAGI come from the germline V gene (reference sequence). Trimming removed 2 bases from V and 5 bases from J, with 12 bases in between. CDR3 length: 14 amino acids. The CDR3: CASSYVQGGETQYF. The CDR3 DNA sequence: TGTGCCAGCAGTTACGTGCAGGGTGGGGAGACCCAGTACTTC.

The CDR3 DNA reads as TGTGCCAGTAGTTACAACCCACAGGGTAGGGTTGGCTACACCTTC. Translating it yields CASSYNPQGRVGYTF. The chain joins TRBV19 to TRBJ1-2; possible D gene TRBD1, 6 bases. V lost 5 bases and J lost 7, with 20 bases in between. This CDR3 spans 15 amino acids. Per the germline V gene, CDR1 is LNHDA and CDR2 is SQIVND (reference sequence).

This chain joins TRBV7-8 and TRBJ2-1; TRBD2 matches 7 bases. The CDR3 is 15 amino acids. With 2 bases clipped from V and 2 bases from J, the junction kept 3 bases outside the gene matches. Germline V lookup: CDR1 SGHVS, CDR2 FQNEAQ. The CDR3 protein is CASSLQGLTYNEQFF. DNA of the CDR3: TGTGCCAGCAGCTTACAGGGACTAACCTACAATGAGCAGTTCTTC.